This TCR beta chain was sequenced for a study of T cells in tuberculosis. Background on the study: The T cells targeted glucose monomycolate, a mycobacterial lipid, via CD1B.

Chain pairing is unknown; alpha and beta were sequenced separately. TCRdb's table, derived via immunoSEQ multiplex PCR, lists solely in-frame clones and lacks some. The sample records approximately 88,000 clones, roughly 88% being singletons. After thawing and overnight rest, PBMC were stained with GMM-loaded CD1B tetramer, viability dye and anti-CD3 for sorting. The CD1B tetramers carried C32 glucose monomycolate purified from Rhodococcus equi. V lost 6 bases, J lost 7 bases, and 7 bases stayed unmatched. Germline-derived CDR1 and CDR2 are WSHSY and SAAADI. The CDR3 spans 14 residues. The sequencing input was CD1b-GMM tetramer-negative cells sorted from PBMCs. V and J are TRBV10-2 and TRBJ1-2; 11 bases are a match to TRBD1. The sequence was collected from an adult woman with latent tuberculosis. The CDR3 loop is CASRDGQGARGYTF. The CDR3 bases are TGCGCCAGCAGGGACGGACAGGGGGCTCGTGGCTACACCTTC.